Reported below is one T cell receptor (beta chain). This CDR3 has 14 amino acids. CDR1 is KGHSH, CDR2 LQKENI, per germline. Two nested PCRs, of around 15 and 9 cycles, processed TCRalpha and TCRbeta cDNA. TCRdb re-called the 5' RACE reads and gives one entry per CDR3 protein, without DNA. This listing includes 300,000 to 400,000 distinct CDR3 sequences. This sample was taken from a study of monozygotic twins with inflammatory bowel disease. This sequence was found in a human donor with ulcerative colitis or Crohn's disease, or a healthy co-twin of an affected twin (not recorded which). The chain uses TRBV18 and TRBJ1-6; TCRdb's D gene call, TRBD1, goes unchecked for lack of DNA. Material for sequencing was blood. The CDR3 sequence is CASSPTGMYSPLHF.